A single sample is the source of the 20 T cell receptor beta chains below, sequenced in a study of post-analysis software for immune sequencing data. These receptors are not linked to any known antigen. The TCR beta cDNA libraries contained unique molecular identifiers. TCRdb called the PCR reads again in MiXCR, with one record for every CDR3 protein. This sample has some 690,000 distinct CDR3 sequences, with 25% to 30% found just once. Study findings and constraints: Patients used about 5 TRBV segments, including TRBV5-6, TRBV5-1 and TRBV20-1, more often than controls.

The material sequenced was blood. These TCRs come from a girl under 18 with multiple sclerosis.

The chain uses TRBV29-1 and TRBJ2-5, with D perhaps TRBD1 or TRBD2 (5 bases each). Judging by the DNA end, TRBJ2-7 fits better; the J call may be wrong. Germline V gene lookup returns CDR1 SQVTM and CDR2 ANQGSEA. The CDR3 sequence is 12 residues long. The CDR3 DNA is TGCAGCTCCCGGGACGGGCCCTACGAGCAGTACTTC. It codes for CSSRDGPYEQYF.

CDR3 protein: CASRNSGRTAGNTQYF. The CDR3 DNA sequence: TGTGCCAGCAGAAATAGCGGGAGGACCGCAGGGAATACGCAGTATTTT. This chain uses TRBV27 with TRBJ2-3; TRBD2 agrees at 10 bases. Germline CDR1 is MNHEY and CDR2 is SMNVEV (reference sequence). The CDR3 length is 16 residues. V shed 6 bases and J 7 bases; nucleotides not matched to a gene: 13.

This clonotype came up a few times. V usage is TRBV25-1 and J usage is TRBJ2-5; TRBD1 agrees at 8 bases. CDR3 length: 16 amino acids. V lost 3 bases, J lost 4 bases, and 10 bases stayed unmatched. From germline, CDR1 is MGHDK and CDR2 SYGVNS. The CDR3 DNA follows: TGTGCCAGCAGTGACGGTCCGGACAGGGCCGGAGAGACCCAGTACTTC. As protein: CASSDGPDRAGETQYF.

The chain employs TRBV20-1 and TRBJ2-3; maybe TRBD1 (6 bases). This CDR3 comprises 15 residues. V lost 0 bases and J lost 1, with 11 bases in between. Germline V gives CDR1 DFQATT, CDR2 SNEGSKA (reference sequence). CDR3 coding DNA: TGCAGTGCTAGAGATTTGACAGGACGCACAGATACGCAGTATTTT. Encoded protein: CSARDLTGRTDTQYF.

The table lists this clonotype with many counts. The chain recombines TRBV7-2 with TRBJ2-5; no clear D gene. Per germline, CDR1 SGHTA and CDR2 FQGNSA. Trimming took off 5 bases at V and 5 bases at J, with 9 bases between the two ends. This CDR3 region has 12 residues. This chain's CDR3 is CASSQSSETQYF. CDR3 sequence (DNA): TGTGCCAGCAGCCAGTCGTCGGAGACCCAGTACTTC.

This chain uses TRBV20-1 with TRBJ2-5; D could derive from TRBD1 or TRBD2 (6 bases each). V was shortened by 6 bases and J by 10 bases, with 12 bases between the two germline ends. Germline V lookup: CDR1 DFQATT, CDR2 SNEGSKA (reference sequence). The CDR3 is 10 residues long. Here the CDR3 DNA reads TGCAGTGCCACAAAGGGGGGCCAGTACTTC. Translated: CSATKGGQYF.

The V call is TRBV7-9, the J call TRBJ2-3; D is perhaps TRBD1 or TRBD2 (5 bases each). The V end lost 4 bases, the J end lost 5 bases, and 16 bases lay between the germline ends. Per germline, CDR1 SEHNR and CDR2 FQNEAQ (reference sequence). The CDR3 spans 15 residues. CDR3 residues: CASSSGIGGRDTQYF. The CDR3 DNA sequence: TGTGCCAGCAGCTCAGGGATTGGAGGAAGAGATACGCAGTATTTT.

This clonotype was detected a few times. The V gene is TRBV7-2, the J gene TRBJ2-5; TRBD2 is a possible D gene (5 bases). The last part of the DNA fits TRBJ2-7 better; the J call may be wrong. Germline V gene data show CDR1 as SGHTA and CDR2 as FQGNSA. The CDR3 runs 14 residues. The CDR3, as DNA: TGTGCCAGCAGCACCAGAGGGATGGGCAACGAGCAGTACTTC. The encoded protein is CASSTRGMGNEQYF.

This clonotype showed up just a few times. The chain joins TRBV9 to TRBJ2-5; TRBD2 matches 8 bases. The J call may be incorrect, as the DNA end agrees better with TRBJ2-7. There are 15 residues in the CDR3. Germline lookup yields CDR1 SGDLS and CDR2 YYNGEE. In DNA form, the CDR3 reads TGTGCCAGCAGCGTCGGGGGTAGCGGGATCTACGAGCAGTACTTC. This codes for CASSVGGSGIYEQYF.

The chain uses TRBV5-1 and TRBJ1-2, with 10 bases matching TRBD1. The germline gives CDR1 SGHRS, CDR2 YFSETQ. The CDR3 has 16 residues. J was trimmed by 4 bases and V by 4 bases; bases with no gene match: 10. CDR3 region: CASSATGTGAGYGYTF. CDR3 DNA sequence: TGCGCCAGCAGCGCAACCGGGACAGGGGCTGGCTATGGCTACACCTTC.

This chain links TRBV24-1 with TRBJ2-3; 7 bases line up with TRBD1. This CDR3 comprises 16 residues. CDR1 and CDR2 from the germline V gene are KGHDR and SFDVKD. V lost 2 bases to trimming and J lost 5 bases; unmatched junction nucleotides: 9. The CDR3 sequence: CATSDWGQGVIDTQYF. DNA for the CDR3: TGTGCCACCAGTGATTGGGGTCAGGGGGTCATAGATACGCAGTATTTT.

The CDR3 loop reads CASSAEGFSNTGELFF. The CDR3 DNA reads TGTGCCAGCAGTGCCGAGGGATTCTCGAACACCGGGGAGCTGTTTTTT. The chain couples TRBV2 to TRBJ2-2; D possibly corresponds to TRBD2 (5 bases). Trimming removed 4 bases from V and 0 bases from J, with 12 bases in between. In germline, CDR1 is SNHLY, CDR2 FYNNEI. The CDR3 is made up of 16 amino acids.

The V call is TRBV28, the J call TRBJ2-1; D unclear. Trimming cost V 6 bases and J 5 bases, with 17 bases left between them. This CDR3 has 15 amino acids. Germline V lookup: CDR1 MDHEN, CDR2 SYDVKM. CDR3 sequence: CASSPARTIHNEQFF. For the CDR3, the DNA is TGTGCCAGCAGCCCCGCCAGAACCATTCACAATGAGCAGTTCTTC.

This chain uses TRBV24-1 with TRBJ2-7, with 9 bases aligning to TRBD1. The germline CDR1 and CDR2 sequences are KGHDR and SFDVKD. The CDR3 is 14 amino acids. Trimming removed 6 bases from V and 10 bases from J; junction bases left unmatched: 12. Here the CDR3 reads CATSPNRQGGIQYF. Written as DNA, the CDR3 is TGTGCCACCAGTCCTAATAGACAGGGGGGTATTCAGTACTTC.

This chain connects TRBV20-1 to TRBJ2-3; weak D call: TRBD1 (5 bases). This CDR3 has 14 residues. Germline CDR1 and CDR2: DFQATT and SNEGSKA (reference sequence). Trimming cost V 3 bases and J 4 bases, with 14 bases left between them. The CDR3 loop reads CSASQGPLPDTQYF. The CDR3 DNA is TGCAGTGCTAGCCAGGGCCCCTTGCCAGATACGCAGTATTTT.

This chain joins TRBV7-2 and TRBJ1-1; TRBD1 aligns across 7 bases. This CDR3 contains 15 residues. The germline V gene encodes CDR1 SGHTA and CDR2 FQGNSA. Unmatched junction bases numbered 7, after V lost 3 bases and J lost 3 bases. CDR3 bases: TGTGCCAGCAGCTTGAGGGGGCGCCGGGACACTGAAGCTTTCTTT. Translated: CASSLRGRRDTEAFF.

The J gene is TRBJ2-1, the V gene TRBV6-2 or TRBV6-3; 8 bases are shared with TRBD2. Trimming cost V 5 bases and J 0 bases; bases outside gene matches: 3. Germline V gives CDR1 MNHEY, CDR2 SVGEGT. The CDR3 extends over 15 amino acids. CDR3 sequence reads: CASSPGLGSYNEQFF. DNA of the CDR3: TGTGCCAGCAGTCCGGGACTAGGCTCCTACAATGAGCAGTTCTTC.

The chain carries TRBV29-1 and TRBJ1-2; 10 bases match TRBD1. Trimming cost V 0 bases and J 8 bases; bases outside gene matches: 3. CDR1 is SQVTM, CDR2 ANQGSEA, per germline. The CDR3 is 13 residues long. This chain's CDR3 is CSVEEDRGEGYTF. CDR3 nucleotides: TGCAGCGTTGAAGAGGACAGGGGGGAGGGCTACACCTTC.

This chain uses TRBV14 with TRBJ2-3; D not resolved. The V gene's germline CDR1 is SGHDN and CDR2 FVKESK. Trimming stripped 0 bases from V and 7 bases from J, with 14 bases between. The CDR3 is made up of 15 amino acids. Written as DNA, the CDR3 is TGTGCCAGCAGCCAAGATTGGCCCTCGCGCTATACGCAGTATTTT. Protein sequence: CASSQDWPSRYTQYF.

This clonotype appeared a few times. The chain links TRBV10-1 to TRBJ2-1; a possible D gene is TRBD2 (7 bases). CDR1 is WNHNN and CDR2 is SYGVQD in the germline V gene (reference sequence). CDR3 size: 14 residues. The V gene lost 0 bases and the J gene lost 8 bases, with 11 bases spanning the gap. CDR3 DNA: TGCGCCAGCAGTGAGTCGCGGGGGCGACATGAGCAGTTCTTC. Its protein product is CASSESRGRHEQFF.